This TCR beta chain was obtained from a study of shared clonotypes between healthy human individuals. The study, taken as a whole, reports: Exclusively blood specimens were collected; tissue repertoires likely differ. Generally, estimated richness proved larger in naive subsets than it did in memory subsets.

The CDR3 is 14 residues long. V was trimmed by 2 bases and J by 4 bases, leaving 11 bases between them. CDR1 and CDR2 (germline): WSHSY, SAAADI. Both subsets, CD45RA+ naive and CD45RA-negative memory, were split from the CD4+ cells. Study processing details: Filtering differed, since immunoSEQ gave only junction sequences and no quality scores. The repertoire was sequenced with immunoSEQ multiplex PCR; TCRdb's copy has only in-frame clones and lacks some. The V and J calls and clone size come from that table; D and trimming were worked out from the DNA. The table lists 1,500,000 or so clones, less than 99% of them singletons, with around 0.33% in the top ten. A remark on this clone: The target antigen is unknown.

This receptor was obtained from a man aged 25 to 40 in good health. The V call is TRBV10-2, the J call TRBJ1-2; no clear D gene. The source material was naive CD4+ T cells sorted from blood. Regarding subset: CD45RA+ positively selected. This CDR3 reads CASSENRALYGYTF. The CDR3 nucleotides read TGCGCCAGCAGTGAGAATAGGGCCCTCTATGGCTACACCTTC.